This T cell receptor beta chain was captured by sequencing in a study of T cell responses to AZD1222 COVID-19 vaccine. Study-wide results and limits: White British ancestry dominated among donors, who included more females, and clonal diversity was possibly underestimated.

The V and J ends lost 6 bases and 5 bases, in that order; junction bases with no gene match: 6. Germline V gives CDR1 SQVTM, CDR2 ANQGSEA. The CDR3 runs to 12 residues. The repertoire was sequenced with immunoSEQ multiplex PCR; TCRdb's copy has only in-frame clones and lacks some. The sample records under 150,000 clones, approximately 83% being singletons. About this clone itself: Its antigen remains unidentified.

This material consisted of peripheral blood, taken on day 0 of MenACWY control vaccination. The sequence was collected from an adult in good health. The J gene is TRBJ1-2, the V gene TRBV29-1; 7 bases map to TRBD1. Here the CDR3 reads CSVSDREYGYTF. The CDR3 nucleotides read TGCAGCGTCTCCGACAGGGAGTATGGCTACACCTTC.